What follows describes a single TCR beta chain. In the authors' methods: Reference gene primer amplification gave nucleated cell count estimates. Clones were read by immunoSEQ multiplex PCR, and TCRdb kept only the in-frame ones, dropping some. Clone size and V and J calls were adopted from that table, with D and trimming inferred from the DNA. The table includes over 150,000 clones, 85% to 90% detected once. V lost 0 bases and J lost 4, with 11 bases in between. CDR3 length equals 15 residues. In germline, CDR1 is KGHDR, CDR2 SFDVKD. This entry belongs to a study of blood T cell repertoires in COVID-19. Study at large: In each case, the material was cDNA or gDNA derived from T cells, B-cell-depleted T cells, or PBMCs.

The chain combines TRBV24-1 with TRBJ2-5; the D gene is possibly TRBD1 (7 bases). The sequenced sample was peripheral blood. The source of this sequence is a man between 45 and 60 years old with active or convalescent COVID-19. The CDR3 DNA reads TGTGCCACCAGTGATTTGGGAGGGGGCGGAGAGACCCAGTACTTC. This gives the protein CATSDLGGGGETQYF.